Presented here are 20 T cell receptor beta chains from one specimen sequenced in a study of T-cell memory formation after mild COVID-19. From the 5' RACE reads, TCRdb called clonotypes with MiXCR, one entry per CDR3 protein. Of some 330,000 distinct CDR3 sequences in the sample, around 21% were seen once. The sequencing sample was made of PBMCs or a T cell subset sorted from them (not recorded which). The receptors here all came from an adult woman who had mild COVID-19 (a few samples of this study predate the infection). Cell type and time point are not known.

This clonotype was seen ten or more times. This sequence joins TRBV5-1 and TRBJ2-3; TRBD1 aligns across 10 bases. Germline CDR1 is SGHRS and CDR2 is YFSETQ. The CDR3 runs to 14 residues. Trimming took 4 bases from V and 4 from J; bases not matched to a gene: 3. CDR3 coding DNA: TGCGCCAGCAGCCCCGGGACAGGGGCAGATACGCAGTATTTT. Protein product: CASSPGTGADTQYF.

The rearrangement links TRBV10-3 to TRBJ2-1; D might be TRBD2 (5 bases). Germline V gene data show CDR1 as ENHRY and CDR2 as SYGVKD. V dropped 0 bases and J dropped 10 bases, with 10 bases sitting between them. This CDR3 is 13 amino acids long. The CDR3: CAISESGVYEQFF. CDR3 DNA: TGTGCCATCAGTGAGTCCGGGGTCTACGAGCAGTTCTTC.

The chain has TRBV7-2 and TRBJ2-1, with a weak D call TRBD2 (7 bases). The V end lost 7 bases, the J end lost 6 bases, and 19 bases lay between the germline ends. The CDR3 contains 15 residues. The germline gives CDR1 SGHTA, CDR2 FQGNSA. CDR3 amino acids: CASTPGASGLNEQFF. In nucleotides, the CDR3 is TGTGCCAGCACCCCGGGGGCTAGCGGCCTCAATGAGCAGTTCTTC.

This clonotype was seen only a few times. The chain is built from TRBV21-1 and TRBJ2-3; the DNA was not used to check the table's D call, TRBD2. TRBV21-1 constitutes a pseudogene. The CDR3 extends over 15 amino acids. The CDR3 region is CASSKVRETVDTQYF. The CDR3 DNA reads as TGTGCCAGCAGCAAAGTACGGGAGACGGTGGATACGCAGTATTTT.

The chain joins TRBV2 to TRBJ2-2, with D unresolved. Germline CDR1 is SNHLY and CDR2 is FYNNEI. This CDR3 region has 14 residues. Trimming shortened V by 6 bases and J by 5 bases, and 13 bases separated the two germline ends. CDR3 protein: CASRGLMGTGELFF. The CDR3 DNA is TGTGCCAGCAGAGGGTTGATGGGAACCGGGGAGCTGTTTTTT.

V usage is TRBV12-3 or TRBV12-4 and J usage is TRBJ1-1; 10 bases are a match to TRBD1. CDR3 length equals 15 residues. Trimming cost V 5 bases and J 4 bases; bases outside gene matches: 7. For the CDR3, the DNA is TGTGCCAGCAGTCCACGACAGGGGGCGCGCACTGAAGCTTTCTTT. The encoded protein is CASSPRQGARTEAFF.

This clonotype was recorded at least ten times. This chain links TRBV20-1 with TRBJ2-3; D not resolved. Germline V gene sequence: CDR1 DFQATT, CDR2 SNEGSKA (reference sequence). This CDR3 is built from 11 residues. CDR3 in amino acids: CSPSSADTQYF. CDR3 DNA: TGCAGCCCGTCTAGTGCAGATACGCAGTATTTT.

This clonotype was recorded at least ten times. The chain links TRBV12-3 or TRBV12-4 to TRBJ1-1; D call uncertain. The CDR3 consists of 13 residues. Trimming shortened V by 3 bases and J by 4 bases, and 9 bases separated the two germline ends. CDR3 in amino acids: CASSLSGSTEAFF. Here the CDR3 DNA reads TGTGCCAGCAGTTTGTCGGGATCCACTGAAGCTTTCTTT.

This clonotype has only a few counts. CDR3 coding DNA: TGCGCCAGCAGCCACGACCACACAGGGAAAGTCCCAACAGAGACCCAGTACTTC. Protein sequence: CASSHDHTGKVPTETQYF. The chain carries TRBV4-1 and TRBJ2-5, with D maybe TRBD1 (6 bases). Trimming left V 3 bases short and J 4 bases short, with 24 bases between. Germline-derived CDR1 and CDR2 are MGHRA and YSYEKL. CDR3 length: 18 residues.

The genes are TRBV7-9 and TRBJ1-5; 9 bases are a match to TRBD1. The V gene's germline CDR1 is SEHNR and CDR2 FQNEAQ (reference sequence). Losses at the gene ends were 8 bases for V and 6 bases for J; bases not matched to a gene: 8. This CDR3 is built from 14 residues. CDR3 in amino acids: CASGPAGQGQPQHF. In DNA form, the CDR3 reads TGTGCCAGCGGCCCGGCGGGACAGGGTCAGCCCCAGCATTTT.

The sample holds a few counts of this clonotype. The chain joins TRBV25-1 to TRBJ2-1; 9 nucleotides align to TRBD2. The trim removed 3 bases at V and 3 bases at J, leaving 9 bases unmatched. Germline CDR1 and CDR2: MGHDK and SYGVNS. The CDR3 is made up of 17 amino acids. The CDR3 reads CASSERVAGDRYNEQFF. DNA for the CDR3: TGTGCCAGCAGTGAGCGGGTAGCGGGAGACCGCTACAATGAGCAGTTCTTC.

This chain connects TRBV29-1 to TRBJ2-3, with TRBD2 matching over 11 bases. Germline trimming cut 2 bases from V and 3 bases from J; bases unmatched to any gene: 4. Germline V CDR1 and CDR2: SQVTM, ANQGSEA. The CDR3 loop spans 15 amino acids. For the CDR3, the DNA is TGCAGCGTTGAACTTAGCGGGAGGGGTACAGATACGCAGTATTTT. It is translated as CSVELSGRGTDTQYF.

The CDR3 DNA sequence: TGTGCCTGGAGTGTACTGAATACGCAGTATTTT. Its translation is CAWSVLNTQYF. The chain couples TRBV30 to TRBJ2-3; D ambiguous. Trimming cost V 0 bases and J 7 bases, with 5 bases left between them. The germline V gene encodes CDR1 GTSNPN and CDR2 SVGIG (reference sequence). The length of the CDR3 is 11 residues.

The sample holds a few counts of this clonotype. This sequence joins TRBV18 and TRBJ2-7; D is ambiguous. Germline V gives CDR1 KGHSH, CDR2 LQKENI. Trimming removed 4 bases at V and 7 bases at J, with 11 bases between. The CDR3 covers 12 residues. CDR3 sequence: CASSHWAQEQYF. The CDR3 DNA sequence: TGTGCCAGCTCACATTGGGCACAGGAGCAGTACTTC.

This sequence joins TRBV7-9 and TRBJ1-1; 8 bases match TRBD1. The CDR3 covers 12 residues. J gave up 11 bases and V 3 bases, and 5 bases lay outside the gene matches. Looked up from germline, CDR1 is SEHNR and CDR2 is FQNEAQ (reference sequence). CDR3 nucleotide sequence: TGTGCCAGCAGCTTCCGGACAGGGAGCGCTTTCTTT. Translating it yields CASSFRTGSAFF.

This clonotype was found a few times. V gene TRBV9 combines with J gene TRBJ2-1; 8 bases align to TRBD2. V lost 4 bases and J lost 4; bases outside the gene matches: 7. CDR1 and CDR2 (germline): SGDLS, YYNGEE. CDR3 size: 15 residues. This CDR3 reads CASSMGLGGYNEQFF. The CDR3, as DNA: TGTGCCAGCAGCATGGGACTAGGGGGTTACAATGAGCAGTTCTTC.

The chain is built from TRBV12-3 or TRBV12-4 and TRBJ1-1; tentatively, D is TRBD1 (5 bases). The CDR3 sequence is 13 residues long. The V end lost 4 bases, the J end lost 5 bases, and 11 bases lay between the germline ends. The CDR3 coding sequence is TGTGCCAGCAGTTCCTTGGGGGGAACTGAAGCTTTCTTT. This gives the protein CASSSLGGTEAFF.

This clonotype was observed a few times. The V and J genes are TRBV7-2 and TRBJ2-3; the match to TRBD2 covers 7 bases. After removal of 5 bases from V and 4 bases from J, the junction contained 3 bases not matched to a gene. There are 13 residues in the CDR3. Germline V gene sequence: CDR1 SGHTA, CDR2 FQGNSA. The CDR3 DNA sequence: TGTGCCAGCAGCCCGCTAGCGGCAGATACGCAGTATTTT. Protein sequence: CASSPLAADTQYF. Full variable domain (remainder filled in from reference TRBV7-2 and TRBJ2-3): GAGVSQSPSNKVTEKGKDVELRCDPISGHTALYWYRQSLGQGLEFLIYFQGNSAPDKSGLPSDRFSAERTGGSVSTLTIQRTQQEDSAVYLCASSPLAADTQYFGPGTRLTVL.

This clonotype showed up many times. The V and J genes are TRBV7-9 and TRBJ2-3; D is ambiguous. The CDR3 runs 13 residues. Germline V gene data show CDR1 as SEHNR and CDR2 as FQNEAQ (reference sequence). V gave up 5 bases and J gave up 3 bases, with 9 bases separating them. The CDR3, as DNA: TGTGCCAGCAGCCCACCAATGACAGATACGCAGTATTTT. Protein: CASSPPMTDTQYF.

The gene calls are TRBV7-9 and TRBJ2-5; the D gene is possibly TRBD2 (5 bases). The CDR3 runs 15 residues. The germline gives CDR1 SEHNR, CDR2 FQNEAQ (reference sequence). The V end lost 1 base, the J end lost 2 bases, and 11 bases lay between the germline ends. The CDR3 spells CASSLGAAVQETQYF. As DNA, the CDR3 is TGTGCCAGCAGCTTAGGCGCAGCGGTTCAAGAGACCCAGTACTTC.